What follows are 29 T cell receptor beta chains derived from one specimen sequenced in a study of Graves' ophthalmopathy and Graves' hyperthyroidism. From RNA, the CDR3 regions of TCR beta chains were amplified and sequenced. The authors performed first-round RT-PCR with HTBI primers and then a second-round multiplex PCR. One entry per CDR3 protein, called by TCRdb with MiXCR from the multiplex PCR reads. Of 300,000 or so distinct CDR3 sequences listed, about a sixth are singletons. Sequencing used peripheral blood. The receptors here all came from an adult man with Graves' ophthalmopathy.

This clonotype was seen many times. The chain couples TRBV6-2 or TRBV6-3 to TRBJ1-5; D uncertain. The CDR3 loop spans 12 amino acids. The germline V gene has CDR1 MNHEY and CDR2 SVGEGT. The V gene lost 4 bases and the J gene lost 5 bases, with 6 bases spanning the gap. CDR3 residues: CASSSPYQPQHF. As DNA, the CDR3 is TGTGCCAGCAGTTCCCCGTATCAGCCCCAGCATTTT.

The chain uses TRBV25-1 and TRBJ2-5; D remains ambiguous. This CDR3 has 16 amino acids. V dropped 0 bases and J dropped 3 bases, with 14 bases sitting between them. The germline V gene encodes CDR1 MGHDK and CDR2 SYGVNS. The DNA of the CDR3 is TGTGCCAGCAGTGAATATTTCCGCGGAAACGAAGAGACCCAGTACTTC. It is translated as CASSEYFRGNEETQYF. The whole variable domain, remainder taken from reference TRBV25-1 and TRBJ2-5, is EADIYQTPRYLVIGTGKKITLECSQTMGHDKMYWYQQDPGMELHLIHYSYGVNSTEKGDLSSESTVSRIRTEHFPLTLESARPSHTSQYLCASSEYFRGNEETQYFGPGTRLLVL.

This clonotype was seen ten or more times. V and J are TRBV5-1 and TRBJ1-1, with D perhaps matching TRBD1 (5 bases). V was pared by 4 bases and J by 1 base, with 8 bases between. Germline CDR1 reads SGHRS; CDR2 reads YFSETQ. There are 13 residues in the CDR3. CDR3 residues: CASSKTENTEAFF. CDR3 DNA sequence: TGCGCCAGCAGCAAGACAGAGAACACTGAAGCTTTCTTT.

Ten or more counts support this clonotype. This chain uses TRBV2 with TRBJ1-5; D unresolved. Germline CDR1 is SNHLY and CDR2 is FYNNEI. This CDR3 region has 15 residues. V gave up 6 bases and J gave up 2 bases, with 14 bases separating them. The CDR3: CASSLGSQGNQPQHF. For the CDR3, the DNA is TGTGCCAGCAGCCTTGGGTCCCAAGGCAATCAGCCCCAGCATTTT.

As concerns this clonotype: A read error may explain this, as a much larger clone is one base away. CDR3 in amino acids: CAISLGDSRINYGYTF. CDR3 nucleotides: TGTGCCATCAGCCTCGGGGACAGCCGGATTAACTATGGCTACACCTTC. The chain uses TRBV4-2 and TRBJ1-2; 7 nucleotides match TRBD1. CDR3 length equals 16 residues. Germline V gene sequence: CDR1 LGHNA, CDR2 YNFKEQ.

This clonotype was counted many times. The chain employs TRBV5-6 and TRBJ2-7, with D tentatively TRBD2 (6 bases). CDR1 and CDR2 (germline): SGHDT, YYEEEE. Deletions cut 3 bases from V and 6 bases from J, with 16 bases between. This CDR3 comprises 14 residues. The CDR3 region is CASSYSYRGSEQYF. The CDR3, as DNA: TGTGCCAGCAGCTATTCATATCGGGGGAGCGAGCAGTACTTC.

This clonotype was found a few times. The CDR3 sequence: CASSQERTTQETQYF. Here the CDR3 DNA reads TGCGCCAGCAGCCAAGAGAGAACTACCCAAGAGACCCAGTACTTC. The chain joins TRBV4-1 to TRBJ2-5; D ambiguous. Germline V gene data show CDR1 as MGHRA and CDR2 as YSYEKL. This CDR3 has 15 residues. The ends were cut back, 0 bases at V and 1 base at J, with 9 bases in the middle.

This clonotype turned up a few times. The V and J genes are TRBV7-9 and TRBJ2-7; 7 nucleotides line up with TRBD2. CDR1 SEHNR and CDR2 FQNEAQ come from the germline V gene (reference sequence). The CDR3 covers 15 residues. Trimming cost V 3 bases and J 0 bases; bases outside gene matches: 5. This CDR3 reads CASSFRLADSYEQYF. CDR3 sequence (DNA): TGTGCCAGCAGCTTTCGGCTAGCGGACTCCTACGAGCAGTACTTC.

This clonotype was seen just once. The chain links TRBV6-1 to TRBJ2-3, with TRBD2 identical over 8 bases. The junction had 5 bases not matched to a gene; V was cut back by 0 bases and J by 0 bases. The CDR3 contains 17 residues. CDR1 and CDR2 from the germline V gene are MNHNS and SASEGT. The CDR3 protein is CASSEAEREISTDTQYF. Written as DNA, the CDR3 is TGTGCCAGCAGTGAAGCAGAGCGGGAGATTAGCACAGATACGCAGTATTTT.

This clonotype came up a few times. The gene calls are TRBV4-1 and TRBJ2-2; D is unclear. CDR1 and CDR2 (germline): MGHRA, YSYEKL. This CDR3 spans 16 amino acids. V lost 0 bases, J lost 4 bases, and 12 bases lay in between. The CDR3 here is CASSQDVAALTGELFF. For the CDR3, the DNA is TGCGCCAGCAGCCAAGACGTAGCAGCGCTCACCGGGGAGCTGTTTTTT.

This clonotype showed up many times. J is TRBJ2-5 and V is TRBV28; no clear D. CDR3 length equals 10 residues. Germline V gene sequence: CDR1 MDHEN, CDR2 SYDVKM. Trimming pared 4 bases from V and 7 bases from J, leaving 4 bases between. The CDR3 coding sequence is TGTGCCAGCAGTTCGGGGACCCAGTACTTC. Translation: CASSSGTQYF.

This clonotype was seen at least ten times. V and J are TRBV6-5 and TRBJ2-5; the match to TRBD1 covers 7 bases. The germline V gene has CDR1 MNHEY and CDR2 SVGAGI. The J segment lost 2 bases and the V segment lost 2 bases, leaving 2 bases of the junction unmatched. This CDR3 has 14 residues. The CDR3 nucleotides are TGTGCCAGCAGTTACGTGGGACAGCAAGAGACCCAGTACTTC. As protein: CASSYVGQQETQYF.

This clonotype was counted at least ten times. The CDR3 is CASSHSGGYTF. The DNA for the CDR3 is TGTGCCAGCAGTCACTCCGGCGGCTACACCTTC. This rearrangement joins TRBV2 to TRBJ1-2; D not resolved. CDR1 SNHLY and CDR2 FYNNEI come from the germline V gene. There are 11 residues in the CDR3. V lost 5 bases and J lost 8, with 9 bases in between.

This clonotype has at least ten counts. The rearrangement uses TRBV11-2 and TRBJ2-2; no definite D call. The germline V and J ends were trimmed by 4 bases and 0 bases, with 6 bases remaining between them. In germline, CDR1 is SGHAT, CDR2 FQNNGV. This CDR3 is built from 14 residues. The CDR3 here is CASSSGPNTGELFF. The CDR3 DNA sequence: TGTGCCAGCAGCTCCGGACCGAACACCGGGGAGCTGTTTTTT.

This clonotype was seen ten or more times. The rearrangement uses TRBV10-3 and TRBJ2-7; 10 bases map to TRBD1. CDR1 ENHRY and CDR2 SYGVKD come from the germline V gene. Trimming took 4 bases from V and 5 from J; bases not matched to a gene: 8. The CDR3 runs 15 residues. The CDR3 DNA is TGTGCCATCAGTGGGGTACCGGGACAGGGGAACGAGCAGTACTTC. This translates into CAISGVPGQGNEQYF.

This clonotype was seen repeatedly, ten times or more. The chain uses TRBV28 and TRBJ1-1; D gene unclear. The CDR3 is made up of 14 amino acids. Germline-derived CDR1 and CDR2 are MDHEN and SYDVKM. V was trimmed by 0 bases and J by 5 bases, leaving 10 bases between them. DNA for the CDR3: TGTGCCAGCAGTTTATGGGGAGGAGAGACTGAAGCTTTCTTT. This translates into CASSLWGGETEAFF.

This clonotype was picked up a small number of times. The CDR3 is CASSPLWTPNTEAFF. The CDR3 DNA reads TGTGCCAGCAGTCCCTTGTGGACACCGAACACTGAAGCTTTCTTT. The rearrangement joins TRBV27 to TRBJ1-1, with D perhaps TRBD1 (5 bases). This CDR3 is built from 15 residues. Germline CDR1 reads MNHEY; CDR2 reads SMNVEV (reference sequence). V lost 5 bases and J lost 1, with 14 bases in between.

This clonotype was seen at least ten times. The V call is TRBV4-1, the J call TRBJ2-2; D is uncertain. V was cut by 0 bases and J by 1 base, with 15 bases left in between. The CDR3 contains 18 residues. Germline-derived CDR1 and CDR2 are MGHRA and YSYEKL. The CDR3 coding sequence is TGCGCCAGCAGCCAAGAGCACCCCGCGGCCTTGAACACCGGGGAGCTGTTTTTT. This sequence encodes CASSQEHPAALNTGELFF.

This clonotype was counted many times. This chain connects TRBV9 to TRBJ2-7; TRBD2 is a possible D gene (5 bases). V dropped 0 bases and J dropped 2 bases, with 15 bases sitting between them. The CDR3 is 16 residues long. CDR1 is SGDLS and CDR2 is YYNGEE in the germline V gene. The CDR3 here is CASSVDGLRATYEQYF. The CDR3 DNA reads as TGTGCCAGCAGCGTAGACGGTTTGCGGGCTACCTACGAGCAGTACTTC.

This clonotype was observed many times. The J gene is TRBJ2-4, the V gene TRBV9, with D tentatively TRBD2 (5 bases). CDR3 size: 20 residues. The ends were cut back, 0 bases at V and 0 bases at J, with 22 bases in the middle. The V gene's germline CDR1 is SGDLS and CDR2 YYNGEE. In DNA form, the CDR3 reads TGTGCCAGCAGCGTAGACGTCCGAGTGAGGGCACAGCTAGCCAAAAACATTCAGTACTTC. Translation: CASSVDVRVRAQLAKNIQYF.

Here the CDR3 reads CASSFERGAAYEQYF. The CDR3 nucleotides read TGTGCCAGCAGTTTTGAACGAGGGGCCGCCTACGAGCAGTACTTC. The chain has TRBV28 and TRBJ2-7; D may be TRBD1 or TRBD2 (5 bases each). The CDR3 length is 15 residues. Trimming pared 3 bases from V and 2 bases from J, leaving 14 bases between. The germline CDR1 and CDR2 sequences are MDHEN and SYDVKM.

This clonotype has a count of ten or more. V and J are TRBV12-3 or TRBV12-4 and TRBJ1-6, with D unclear. Trimming cost V 4 bases and J 7 bases, with 14 bases left between them. The CDR3 contains 15 residues. In DNA, the CDR3 is TGTGCCAGCAGTTGGGGAGGTTCCACCAATTCACCCCTCCACTTT. It is translated as CASSWGGSTNSPLHF.

This clonotype was recorded many times. The J gene is TRBJ1-2, the V gene TRBV6-1, with D maybe TRBD1 (6 bases). The CDR3 contains 15 residues. With 1 base removed from V and 2 bases from J, the gap between germline ends came to 11 bases. In germline, CDR1 is MNHNS, CDR2 SASEGT. The DNA of the CDR3 is TGTGCCAGCAGTGAAGAGGGGGGCCTGAACTATGGCTACACCTTC. Encoded protein: CASSEEGGLNYGYTF.

This chain uses TRBV20-1 with TRBJ1-5; 8 bases are shared with TRBD1. The CDR3 is 15 amino acids. Trimming took 1 base from V and 6 from J; bases not matched to a gene: 8. Germline V gene lookup returns CDR1 DFQATT and CDR2 SNEGSKA (reference sequence). The CDR3 protein is CSARGPGGAGQPQHF. CDR3 sequence (DNA): TGCAGTGCTAGAGGCCCAGGGGGCGCAGGTCAGCCCCAGCATTTT.

This clonotype showed up many times. The rearrangement uses TRBV10-3 and TRBJ1-2; D gene uncertain. The length of the CDR3 is 13 residues. Trimming cost V 4 bases and J 8 bases, with 14 bases left between them. Germline V gene lookup returns CDR1 ENHRY and CDR2 SYGVKD. CDR3 loop: CAISGDGSWGYTF. The CDR3 DNA sequence: TGTGCCATCAGTGGTGACGGATCTTGGGGCTACACCTTC.

This clonotype was recorded many times. At one boundary the junction diverges from the germline segment, which might be a read error. V and J are TRBV19 and TRBJ2-6; possibly TRBD1 or TRBD2 for D (5 bases each). Germline CDR1 is LNHDA and CDR2 is SQIVND (reference sequence). The CDR3 sequence is 15 residues long. CDR3 nucleotides: TGTGCCAGTAGTAACTCGGGGCCTGGGGCCAACGTCCTGATTTTC. Translation: CASSNSGPGANVLIF.

There are many counts of this clonotype. V and J are TRBV6-1 and TRBJ1-5; a possible D gene is TRBD1 (5 bases). The CDR3 is 13 amino acids. Between the trimmed V and J ends, which lost 3 bases and 7 bases, there was a span of 10 bases. Germline values: CDR1 MNHNS, CDR2 SASEGT. CDR3 DNA: TGTGCCAGCAGTGACAGGGCGAGCCAGCCCCAGCATTTT. Protein: CASSDRASQPQHF.

This clonotype was detected ten times or more. The rearrangement joins TRBV4-1 to TRBJ2-7; 8 positions match TRBD1. The CDR3 loop spans 16 amino acids. V shed 1 base, J shed 0 bases, and the junction held 5 bases outside the gene matches. Germline-derived CDR1 and CDR2 are MGHRA and YSYEKL. CDR3 region: CASSQAAGGLSYEQYF. In nucleotides, the CDR3 is TGCGCCAGCAGCCAAGCGGCAGGGGGCCTCTCCTACGAGCAGTACTTC.

The table lists this clonotype with many counts. This chain links TRBV27 with TRBJ2-7; perhaps TRBD2 as D (5 bases). CDR3 length: 15 residues. Deletions cut 6 bases from V and 6 bases from J, with 21 bases between. Germline V gene lookup returns CDR1 MNHEY and CDR2 SMNVEV (reference sequence). As DNA, the CDR3 is TGTGCCAGCAGCCCCTCTACTAGTATTCGTCCCGAGCAGTACTTC. Protein product: CASSPSTSIRPEQYF.